The rows below give T cell receptor beta chains drawn from one sample of a study of blood T cell repertoires in COVID-19. The table came from immunoSEQ multiplex PCR; TCRdb's copy has only in-frame clones and leaves some out. The table lists around 250,000 clones, roughly 85% of them singletons. The sequenced sample was PBMCs or T cells enriched from blood (not recorded which). The receptors come from a woman aged 50 to 60 who had recovered from COVID-19. The CDR3 runs from the conserved cysteine through the conserved F or W. Each record gives: J gene, D gene, V gene, clone size, CDR3 DNA, CDR3 protein. A D gene is named only where the DNA matches it firmly. Size values are once, few and many counts, or a class for expanded clones, and some rows have none.

>TRBJ1-2|.|TRBV5-5|once
TGTGCCAGCAGCTTCGCCGCGGTGAAGCGAAACTATGGCTACACCTTC
CASSFAAVKRNYGYTF
>TRBJ2-7|TRBD2|TRBV6-5|.
TGTGCCAGCAGTTTGACTAGCGGGAGGTTCTCCTACGAGCAGTACTTC
CASSLTSGRFSYEQYF
>TRBJ2-5|TRBD1|TRBV7-9|.
TGTGCCAGCAGCTTGGGGGACAGGGGTCTCCAAGAGACCCAGTACTTC
CASSLGDRGLQETQYF
>TRBJ2-2|.|TRBV5-1|.
TGCGCCAGCAGCTTGTCCGGGGGGCTCAACGGGGAGCTGTTTTTT
CASSLSGGLNGELFF
>TRBJ2-5|TRBD2|TRBV5-4|once
TGTGCCAGCAGAACGGGACTAGCGGCACAAGAGACCCAGTACTTC
CASRTGLAAQETQYF
>TRBJ2-1|TRBD2|TRBV24-1|.
TGTGCCACCAGTGATTCTGCGGGAGCCCTCTACAATGAGCAGTTCTTC
CATSDSAGALYNEQFF
>TRBJ1-1|.|TRBV12-3/TRBV12-4|.
TGTGCCAGCAGTCCAGGACAGTCCGTTCGAGCTTTCTTT
CASSPGQSVRAFF
>TRBJ1-5|.|TRBV4-2|.
TGTGCCAGCAGCCAAGAGGGGGGTGAGATATATCAGCCCCAGCATTTT
CASSQEGGEIYQPQHF
>TRBJ2-1|.|TRBV5-8|.
TGTGCCAGCAGCTCTTACAATGAGCAGTTCTTC
CASSSYNEQFF
>TRBJ2-5|TRBD1|TRBV5-4|.
TGTGCCAGCAGCTCGCAGGGGGCCGAGGAGACCCAGTACTTC
CASSSQGAEETQYF
>TRBJ1-1|TRBD1|TRBV3-1/TRBV3-2|.
TGTGCCAGCAGCCAAGCAGGGGGCCAAATGAACACTGAAGCTTTCTTT
CASSQAGGQMNTEAFF
>TRBJ1-5|.|TRBV24-1|few
TGTGCCACCAGTGATTCAGGGGCCAATCAGCCCCAGCATTTT
CATSDSGANQPQHF
>TRBJ2-5|TRBD2|TRBV20-1|.
TGCAGTGCTAGTGAGCGGGAGGGCTTGAGAGAGACCCAGTACTTC
CSASEREGLRETQYF
>TRBJ1-1|TRBD1|TRBV5-4|.
TGTGCCAGCAGCTGGACGGACAGGCCCACTGAAGCTTTCTTT
CASSWTDRPTEAFF